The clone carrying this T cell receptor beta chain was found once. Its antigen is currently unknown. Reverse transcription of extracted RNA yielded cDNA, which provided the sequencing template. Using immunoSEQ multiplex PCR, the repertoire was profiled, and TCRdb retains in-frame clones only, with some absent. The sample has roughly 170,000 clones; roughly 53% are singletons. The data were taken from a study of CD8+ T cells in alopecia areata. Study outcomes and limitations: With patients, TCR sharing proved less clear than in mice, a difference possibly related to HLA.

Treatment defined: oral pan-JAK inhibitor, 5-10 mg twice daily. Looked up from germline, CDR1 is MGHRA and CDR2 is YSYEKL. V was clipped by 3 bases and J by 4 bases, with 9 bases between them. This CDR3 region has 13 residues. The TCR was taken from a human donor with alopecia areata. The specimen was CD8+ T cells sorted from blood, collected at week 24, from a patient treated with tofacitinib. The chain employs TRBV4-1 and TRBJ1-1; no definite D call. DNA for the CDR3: TGCGCCAGCAGCCAGGTCGCCCTCACTGAAGCTTTCTTT. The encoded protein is CASSQVALTEAFF.